This TCR beta chain was profiled in a study of brain T cells in children with intractable seizures. Overall study results and limits: Clones missing pre-surgery may reflect undersampling of that blood sample.

This clone was counted only a few times. The antigen remains undetermined. Germline-derived CDR1 and CDR2 are KGHDR and SFDVKD. The germline V and J ends were trimmed by 4 bases and 8 bases, with 8 bases remaining between them. The CDR3 runs to 12 residues. Using immunoSEQ multiplex PCR, the repertoire was profiled, and TCRdb retains in-frame clones only, with some absent. The sample lists 80,000 or so clones; just over 90% were seen once. The sequenced cases were selected for having the highest brain T cell transcript signatures. Sequenced material: peripheral blood, taken at surgery. This TCR was recovered from a boy younger than two with tuberous sclerosis and intractable seizures. The rearrangement links TRBV24-1 to TRBJ2-1; D is unresolved. The CDR3 region has the DNA TGTGCCACCAGTGAAATGGGGTATGAGCAGTTCTTC. Translation gives CATSEMGYEQFF.